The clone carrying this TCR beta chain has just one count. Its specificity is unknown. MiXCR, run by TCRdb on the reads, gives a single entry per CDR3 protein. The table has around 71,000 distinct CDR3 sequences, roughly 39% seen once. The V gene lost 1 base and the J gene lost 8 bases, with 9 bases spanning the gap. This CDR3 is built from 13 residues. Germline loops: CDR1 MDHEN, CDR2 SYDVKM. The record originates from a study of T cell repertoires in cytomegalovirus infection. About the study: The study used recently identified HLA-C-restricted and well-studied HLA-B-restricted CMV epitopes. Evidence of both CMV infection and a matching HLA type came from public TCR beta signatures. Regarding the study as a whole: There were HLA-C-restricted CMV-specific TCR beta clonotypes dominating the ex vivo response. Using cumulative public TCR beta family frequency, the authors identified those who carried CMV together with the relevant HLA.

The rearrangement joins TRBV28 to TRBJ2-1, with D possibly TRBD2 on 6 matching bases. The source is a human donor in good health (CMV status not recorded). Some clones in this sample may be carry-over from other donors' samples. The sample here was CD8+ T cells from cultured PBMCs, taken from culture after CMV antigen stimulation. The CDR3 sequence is CASSLSPGDEQFF. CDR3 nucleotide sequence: TGTGCCAGCAGTTTATCTCCGGGAGATGAGCAGTTCTTC.